This T cell receptor beta chain was captured in a study of T cell repertoires in cytomegalovirus infection. Study as a whole: CMV epitopes used comprised recently identified HLA-C-restricted ones and well-studied HLA-B-restricted ones. It can be stated that public TCR beta signatures indicated CMV infection as well as a matching HLA type.

This CDR3 has 17 amino acids. V lost 4 bases to trimming and J lost 0 bases; unmatched junction nucleotides: 7. Per germline, CDR1 LGHDT and CDR2 YNNKEL (reference sequence). This clonotype was counted a few times. Its antigen is currently unknown. The study's findings and limits: Within the response measured ex vivo, HLA-C-restricted CMV-specific TCR beta clonotypes were dominant.

One entry per CDR3 protein, called by TCRdb with MiXCR from the reads. The data show about 830,000 distinct CDR3 sequences, over 25% seen once. This clonotype was obtained from a human donor in good health (CMV status not recorded). Some clones in this sample may be carry-over from other donors' samples. The chain combines TRBV3-1 with TRBJ2-2; TRBD2 matches at 8 bases. The specimen comprised cultured CD8+ T cells from PBMCs, sampled from culture after CMV antigen stimulation. CDR3 sequence: CASSPLSGGANTGELFF. In DNA form, the CDR3 reads TGTGCCAGCAGCCCTCTAAGCGGGGGTGCGAACACCGGGGAGCTGTTTTTT.